This T cell receptor delta chain came from a study of gammadelta T cells in human blood. Whole-study results and caveats: Right after birth, innate γδ T cells reportedly expanded polyclonally after microbial exposure.

Trimming cost V 0 bases and J 0 bases, with 13 bases left between them. Germline-derived CDR1 and CDR2 are GEAIGNYY and EKD. This CDR3 spans 16 amino acids. TCRdb re-called clones from the RT-PCR reads using CATT. Among 500 to 600 delta-chain clones listed, 30% to 40% were seen once. This clone ranks as large (0.1 to 1%). The antigen remains unidentified. Different DNA sequences within this sample yield the same CDR3. The TCR sequence derives from a human donor. Sequenced material: Vgamma9Vdelta2 gamma-delta T cells from adult blood. The genes are TRDV2 and TRDJ1, with D possibly TRDD3 on 6 matching bases. CDR3 nucleotide sequence: TGTGCCTGTGACACCGTTGGTGGGGGTTACACCGATAAACTCATCTTT. Protein product: CACDTVGGGYTDKLIF.